These 24 T cell receptor beta chains were sequenced from one sample in a study of CD8+ T cells in alopecia areata. Treatment given: oral pan-JAK inhibitor, 5-10 mg twice daily. RNA extraction and reverse transcription yielded cDNA as sequencing template. The repertoire was sequenced with immunoSEQ multiplex PCR; TCRdb's copy has only in-frame clones and lacks some. Among approximately 160,000 clones listed, about 60% were seen once. The material was CD4+ T cells sorted from blood, obtained at week 24, from a patient treated with tofacitinib. The receptors were gathered from a human donor with alopecia areata.

The chain links TRBV5-1 to TRBJ1-6; D gene uncertain. This CDR3 is built from 15 residues. Trimming took off 0 bases at V and 7 bases at J, with 11 bases between the two ends. CDR1 and CDR2 from the germline V gene are SGHRS and YFSETQ. CDR3 DNA sequence: TGCGCCAGCAGCTTGGATACTTTGGGGAATTCACCCCTCCACTTT. Its translation is CASSLDTLGNSPLHF.

The chain joins TRBV4-1 to TRBJ1-5; D uncertain. Per germline, CDR1 MGHRA and CDR2 YSYEKL. Between the trimmed V and J ends, which lost 1 base and 4 bases, there was a span of 11 bases. This CDR3 region has 15 residues. The DNA for the CDR3 is TGCGCCAGCAGCCAAGGTGGCGGGCCGAATCAGCCCCAGCATTTT. Translating gives CASSQGGGPNQPQHF.

A few counts support this clone. The chain combines TRBV7-3 with TRBJ2-7; 7 positions agree with TRBD1. This CDR3 has 13 residues. The J segment lost 3 bases and the V segment lost 4 bases, leaving 3 bases of the junction unmatched. The V gene's germline CDR1 is SGHTA and CDR2 FQGTGA. The CDR3 DNA reads as TGTGCCAGCAGCTACGACAGGGACTACGAGCAGTACTTC. Protein sequence: CASSYDRDYEQYF.

The CDR3 loop reads CASSVGVSYNEQFF. The CDR3 bases are TGTGCCAGCAGCGTAGGGGTCTCCTACAATGAGCAGTTCTTC. The rearrangement joins TRBV9 to TRBJ2-1; D unresolved. Germline V gene sequence: CDR1 SGDLS, CDR2 YYNGEE. Trimming removed 0 bases from V and 0 bases from J, with 4 bases in between. This CDR3 comprises 14 residues.

This clone was counted at least ten times. This sequence joins TRBV19 and TRBJ1-6; D unresolved. The ends were cut back, 3 bases at V and 10 bases at J, with 19 bases in the middle. CDR3 length equals 16 residues. Germline V gene sequence: CDR1 LNHDA, CDR2 SQIVND (reference sequence). CDR3 amino acids: CASSISVSGSQSPLHF. The CDR3 region has the DNA TGTGCCAGTAGTATCTCGGTCAGTGGGAGTCAATCACCCCTCCACTTT.

This clone came up a few times. The V and J genes are TRBV25-1 and TRBJ1-2; D perhaps matches TRBD1 (5 bases). Germline CDR1 is MGHDK and CDR2 is SYGVNS. The length of the CDR3 is 15 residues. V was pared by 1 base and J by 6 bases, with 15 bases between. CDR3 sequence (DNA): TGTGCCAGCAGTGAATTCGGGGTAGCAGGGAATGGCTACACCTTC. Its protein is CASSEFGVAGNGYTF.

The genes are TRBV25-1 and TRBJ2-5, with D possibly being TRBD1 (6 bases). Germline V lookup: CDR1 MGHDK, CDR2 SYGVNS. This CDR3 is built from 13 residues. V lost 2 bases to trimming and J lost 5 bases, with 9 bases between them. The CDR3 DNA sequence: TGTGCCAGCAGTGAACAGGGGTATGAGACCCAGTACTTC. This sequence encodes CASSEQGYETQYF.

This chain joins TRBV23-1 and TRBJ2-5; a weak D match, TRBD2 (6 bases). TRBV23-1 is an ORF, and what it does is uncertain. There are 16 residues in the CDR3. V lost 0 bases and J 3 bases, leaving 14 bases between the germline ends. The CDR3 DNA reads as TGCGCCAGCAGTCAATCGGAGGGACCCTATGAAGAGACCCAGTACTTC. Translated, it gives CASSQSEGPYEETQYF.

The J gene is TRBJ1-5, the V gene TRBV30; tentative D call: TRBD1 (6 bases). Trimming took off 0 bases at V and 4 bases at J, with 13 bases between the two ends. The CDR3 runs to 15 residues. In germline, CDR1 is GTSNPN, CDR2 SVGIG (reference sequence). The DNA for the CDR3 is TGTGCCTGGAGTGTGGGGGACAACTTAAATCAGCCCCAGCATTTT. It specifies CAWSVGDNLNQPQHF. The variable domain in full, with the rest retrieved from reference TRBV30 and TRBJ1-5, is SQTIHQWPATLVQPVGSPLSLECTVEGTSNPNLYWYRQAAGRGLQLLFYSVGIGQISSEVPQNLSASRPQDRQFILSSKKLLLSDSGFYLCAWSVGDNLNQPQHFGDGTRLSIL.

This clone was observed a single time. The rearrangement links TRBV14 to TRBJ2-7; 7 bases line up with TRBD1. The germline V gene encodes CDR1 SGHDN and CDR2 FVKESK. With 4 bases clipped from V and 2 bases from J, the junction kept 8 bases outside the gene matches. The CDR3 runs 15 residues. The CDR3 DNA reads as TGTGCCAGCAGCCGAACCGGGACAGCCACCTACGAGCAGTACTTC. Its protein is CASSRTGTATYEQYF. The full variable domain, rest sourced from reference TRBV14 and TRBJ2-7, is EAGVTQFPSHSVIEKGQTVTLRCDPISGHDNLYWYRRVMGKEIKFLLHFVKESKQDESGMPNNRFLAERTGGTYSTLKVQPAELEDSGVYFCASSRTGTATYEQYFGPGTRLTVT.

V and J are TRBV9 and TRBJ2-2, with D hard to call. Germline values: CDR1 SGDLS, CDR2 YYNGEE. This CDR3 is 13 amino acids long. Trimming took off 4 bases at V and 2 bases at J, with 6 bases between the two ends. The DNA for the CDR3 is TGTGCCAGCAGCTCTCCTAACACCGGGGAGCTGTTTTTT. It yields the protein CASSSPNTGELFF.

The chain joins TRBV9 to TRBJ2-5; possibly TRBD2 for D (6 bases). Looked up from germline, CDR1 is SGDLS and CDR2 is YYNGEE. Trimming removed 3 bases at V and 4 bases at J, with 19 bases between. There are 16 residues in the CDR3. This CDR3 reads CASSATGVGGSETQYF. The CDR3 region has the DNA TGTGCCAGCAGCGCAACTGGAGTGGGGGGATCAGAGACCCAGTACTTC. Filled out from reference TRBV9 and TRBJ2-5, the complete variable domain reads DSGVTQTPKHLITATGQRVTLRCSPRSGDLSVYWYQQSLDQGLQFLIQYYNGEERAKGNILERFSAQQFPDLHSELNLSSLELGDSALYFCASSATGVGGSETQYFGPGTRLLVL.

The CDR3 DNA is TGTGCCAGCAGCGTAGGGGGACATCAGGATTCACCCCTCCACTTT. Its protein is CASSVGGHQDSPLHF. The V and J genes are TRBV9 and TRBJ1-6, with D tentatively TRBD1 (6 bases). CDR1 is SGDLS and CDR2 is YYNGEE in the germline V gene. V lost 0 bases and J 8 bases, leaving 12 bases between the germline ends. The CDR3 consists of 15 residues.

V is TRBV2 and J is TRBJ1-5, with D possibly TRBD1 on 6 matching bases. Germline CDR1 SNHLY, CDR2 FYNNEI. The CDR3 covers 16 residues. Trimming cost V 0 bases and J 3 bases, with 12 bases left between them. This CDR3 is CASSEAGGQVNQPQHF. The CDR3 region has the DNA TGTGCCAGCAGTGAAGCGGGGGGGCAGGTCAATCAGCCCCAGCATTTT.

This clone showed up just a few times. The chain links TRBV7-9 to TRBJ2-7; D remains unclear. V lost 5 bases and J 5 bases, leaving 16 bases between the germline ends. Looked up from germline, CDR1 is SEHNR and CDR2 is FQNEAQ (reference sequence). There are 14 residues in the CDR3. For the CDR3, the DNA is TGTGCCAGCAGCCTGGACGGCACGCCCGACGAGCAGTACTTC. Translation gives CASSLDGTPDEQYF. Based on the CDR3 plus reference TRBV7-9 and TRBJ2-7, the full variable domain is DTGVSQNPRHKITKRGQNVTFRCDPISEHNRLYWYRQTLGQGPEFLTYFQNEAQLEKSRLLSDRFSAERPKGSFSTLEIQRTEQGDSAMYLCASSLDGTPDEQYFGPGTRLTVT.

The chain uses TRBV6-6 and TRBJ1-1; D ambiguous. Germline loops: CDR1 MNHNY, CDR2 SVGAGI (reference sequence). The ends were cut back, 6 bases at V and 12 bases at J, with 11 bases in the middle. There are 10 residues in the CDR3. The DNA for the CDR3 is TGTGCCAGCAGCAACCGTGGTACTTTCTTT. It yields the protein CASSNRGTFF.

The chain uses TRBV5-6 and TRBJ1-6; no reliable D call. This CDR3 region has 14 residues. V was trimmed by 0 bases and J by 4 bases, leaving 5 bases between them. Per germline, CDR1 SGHDT and CDR2 YYEEEE. DNA for the CDR3: TGTGCCAGCAGCTTGGACAGATATAATTCACCCCTCCACTTT. This encodes CASSLDRYNSPLHF.

This chain uses TRBV4-2 with TRBJ2-6, with 7 bases matching TRBD1. The germline gives CDR1 LGHNA, CDR2 YNFKEQ. The CDR3 covers 17 residues. Trimming took 1 base from V and 0 from J; bases not matched to a gene: 3. CDR3 nucleotides: TGTGCCAGCAGCCAAGGGGACAGCAGCTCTGGGGCCAACGTCCTGACTTTC. As protein: CASSQGDSSSGANVLTF.

This clone came up once. The chain combines TRBV30 with TRBJ2-3; possible D gene TRBD1, 5 bases. The CDR3 length is 17 residues. Germline V gives CDR1 GTSNPN, CDR2 SVGIG (reference sequence). Deletions cut 2 bases from V and 2 bases from J, with 20 bases between. CDR3 in DNA: TGTGCCTGGAGTAGGGGATCGGTTGCGGAGTTCACAGATACGCAGTATTTT. It codes for CAWSRGSVAEFTDTQYF.

The chain recombines TRBV2 with TRBJ1-1, with TRBD1 identical over 8 bases. This CDR3 comprises 13 residues. Trimming at V came to 7 bases and at J to 5 bases, leaving 6 bases not matched to a gene. CDR1 is SNHLY and CDR2 is FYNNEI in the germline V gene. The CDR3 DNA sequence: TGTGCCAGCAATACGGGACAGGTAACTGAAGCTTTCTTT. This translates into CASNTGQVTEAFF.

The chain is built from TRBV2 and TRBJ1-5; the D is unclear. Germline assignment: CDR1 SNHLY and CDR2 FYNNEI. V was clipped by 5 bases and J by 7 bases, with 12 bases between them. The CDR3 contains 13 residues. CDR3 in amino acids: CASSMKGRQPQHF. The CDR3 DNA is TGTGCCAGCAGTATGAAAGGGAGGCAGCCCCAGCATTTT.

About this clone itself: Other DNA sequences in this sample translate to the same CDR3. The chain recombines TRBV14 with TRBJ2-7; no clear D gene. Looked up from germline, CDR1 is SGHDN and CDR2 is FVKESK. This CDR3 comprises 14 residues. Trimming stripped 0 bases from V and 5 bases from J, with 11 bases between. CDR3 amino acids: CASSQDVGSNEQYF. In DNA form, the CDR3 reads TGTGCCAGCAGCCAAGATGTTGGGTCCAACGAGCAGTACTTC.

The table lists this clone with a few counts. The rearrangement uses TRBV7-3 and TRBJ2-3, with 10 bases fitting TRBD1. Germline loops: CDR1 SGHTA, CDR2 FQGTGA. Trimming removed 4 bases from V and 5 bases from J; junction bases left unmatched: 6. The CDR3 has 15 residues. This CDR3 is CASSSTRDRGDTQYF. The CDR3 region has the DNA TGTGCCAGCAGCTCCACGAGGGACAGGGGAGATACGCAGTATTTT. The full variable domain, in which reference TRBV7-3 and TRBJ2-3 provide the parts outside the CDR3, is GAGVSQTPSNKVTEKGKYVELRCDPISGHTALYWYRQSLGQGPEFLIYFQGTGAADDSGLPNDRFFAVRPEGSVSTLKIQRTERGDSAVYLCASSSTRDRGDTQYFGPGTRLTVL.

This chain connects TRBV29-1 to TRBJ2-5; D gene ambiguous. V was pared by 5 bases and J by 2 bases, with 27 bases between. The CDR3 extends over 18 amino acids. Germline-derived CDR1 and CDR2 are SQVTM and ANQGSEA. The CDR3 loop is CSVLRARMVERKQETQYF. In DNA, the CDR3 is TGCAGCGTTCTAAGGGCTCGTATGGTAGAACGCAAGCAAGAGACCCAGTACTTC.